This T cell receptor (beta chain) was captured by sequencing in a study of patients and donors after allogeneic stem cell transplantation. The ends were cut back, 6 bases at V and 0 bases at J, with 15 bases in the middle. Germline V gives CDR1 SNHLY, CDR2 FYNNEI. CDR3 size: 16 residues. In TCRdb, the RT-PCR reads were re-called with MiXCR into one record per CDR3 protein. The sample has 160,000 or so distinct CDR3 sequences, 24% seen once. The chain couples TRBV2 to TRBJ1-3, with TRBD1 as a possible D gene (5 bases). The origin of this receptor is a human donor who was either an allogeneic HSCT recipient or a stem cell or donor lymphocyte infusion donor (not recorded which). It is not recorded whose cells these are; they may come from a transplant donor. Specimen: blood, either unsorted or a sorted T cell fraction (not recorded which). The CDR3 DNA reads as TGTGCCAGCAGCCGGGGACTGGAAGGCTCTGGAAACACCATATATTTT. The encoded protein is CASSRGLEGSGNTIYF.